A single sample is the source of the 16 T cell receptor beta chains below, sequenced in a study of cytomegalovirus exposure and HLA in healthy donors. The PCR was carried out with 60 Vbeta primers and 13 Jbeta primers. Only in-frame clones appear in the TCRdb table, and some are missing; sequencing was by immunoSEQ multiplex PCR. The top ten clones hold about 2% of a sample with more than 100,000 clones, 15% of them seen once. Sequenced material: PBMCs. The receptors shown here come from a woman aged 18-30 years in good health and CMV-seronegative.

This clone was found a few times. The CDR3 coding sequence is TGCGCCAGCAGCGAAGGTCTTAAGGGGGAGACCCAGTACTTC. Its translation: CASSEGLKGETQYF. The chain has TRBV5-1 and TRBJ2-5; the D gene is possibly TRBD1 (5 bases). This CDR3 spans 14 amino acids. Between the trimmed V and J ends, which lost 4 bases and 5 bases, there was a span of 15 bases. Germline CDR1 SGHRS, CDR2 YFSETQ.

This clone was counted ten times or more. The chain is built from TRBV4-2 and TRBJ2-7, with 9 bases identical to TRBD2. Germline values: CDR1 LGHNA, CDR2 YNFKEQ. The CDR3 runs to 16 residues. V was pared by 0 bases and J by 1 base, with 4 bases of the junction left unmatched. The CDR3 loop reads CASSQDPSGGSYEQYF. The DNA for the CDR3 is TGTGCCAGCAGCCAAGATCCCAGCGGGGGGTCCTACGAGCAGTACTTC.

This clone has a handful of counts. The chain is built from TRBV29-1 and TRBJ2-3, with D perhaps matching TRBD2 (6 bases). The ends were cut back, 4 bases at V and 2 bases at J, with 13 bases in the middle. There are 14 residues in the CDR3. CDR1 SQVTM and CDR2 ANQGSEA come from the germline V gene. CDR3 protein: CSVGVWRDTDTQYF. Here the CDR3 DNA reads TGCAGCGTTGGGGTGTGGAGGGACACAGATACGCAGTATTTT.

CDR3 region: CATAGQGLYNEQFF. The CDR3 bases are TGTGCCACCGCTGGACAAGGCCTATACAATGAGCAGTTCTTC. The chain has TRBV6-5 and TRBJ2-1; maybe TRBD1 (5 bases). This CDR3 spans 14 amino acids. Germline V CDR1 and CDR2: MNHEY, SVGAGI. V was shortened by 10 bases and J by 4 bases, with 17 bases between the two germline ends.

This clone has just a few counts. The chain recombines TRBV12-2 with TRBJ1-2. TRBV12-2 is assigned pseudogene status. The CDR3 runs 11 residues. The CDR3 DNA is TGTGCAAGTCGACCGGTCTATGGCTACACCTTC. Protein: CASRPVYGYTF.

The chain carries TRBV5-1 and TRBJ2-3; 7 nucleotides line up with TRBD2. Germline loops: CDR1 SGHRS, CDR2 YFSETQ. V dropped 0 bases and J dropped 4; count of bases not matched to a gene: 11. The CDR3 is 17 residues long. Written as DNA, the CDR3 is TGCGCCAGCAGCTTGGAGCCGGGGGAGGGTTCTGCAGATACGCAGTATTTT. This translates into CASSLEPGEGSADTQYF.

This chain links TRBV11-2 with TRBJ2-7, with TRBD1 identical over 8 bases. This CDR3 comprises 13 residues. V lost 5 bases and J lost 2; bases outside the gene matches: 2. Germline loops: CDR1 SGHAT, CDR2 FQNNGV. The DNA of the CDR3 is TGTGCCAGCAGCGAGGGACAGGCCTACGAGCAGTACTTC. Encoded protein: CASSEGQAYEQYF.

This chain links TRBV4-3 with TRBJ1-2; D perhaps matches TRBD1 (5 bases). The V gene's germline CDR1 is LGHNA and CDR2 YSLEER. The CDR3 covers 16 residues. The germline V and J ends were trimmed by 1 base and 2 bases, with 14 bases remaining between them. CDR3 nucleotides: TGCGCCAGCAGCCAAGGACGCTGGGGCGGAAACTATGGCTACACCTTC. This gives the protein CASSQGRWGGNYGYTF.

This clone was recorded a few times. The chain uses TRBV5-1 and TRBJ2-1, with 8 positions matching TRBD2. This CDR3 comprises 15 residues. V lost 4 bases, J lost 7 bases, and 10 bases stayed unmatched. Per the germline V gene, CDR1 is SGHRS and CDR2 is YFSETQ. The CDR3 bases are TGCGCCAGCAGCGTGTTAGGGACTAGTCAAAATGAGCAGTTCTTC. As protein: CASSVLGTSQNEQFF.

Only a few counts were recorded for this clone. V is TRBV30 and J is TRBJ1-1; no reliable D call. Germline V gene lookup returns CDR1 GTSNPN and CDR2 SVGIG (reference sequence). This CDR3 is 11 amino acids long. Trimming removed 8 bases from V and 0 bases from J, with 7 bases in between. In DNA form, the CDR3 reads TGTGCCGGGAATATGAACACTGAAGCTTTCTTT. This codes for CAGNMNTEAFF.

The rearrangement uses TRBV11-3 and TRBJ2-3; 11 nucleotides agree with TRBD2. The CDR3 loop spans 17 amino acids. The V gene end was trimmed by 1 base and the J gene end by 6 bases; junction bases not matched to a gene: 9. The germline CDR1 and CDR2 sequences are SGHNT and YENEEA. CDR3 in amino acids: CASSLGGWASGGDTQYF. The DNA for the CDR3 is TGTGCCAGCAGCTTAGGAGGGTGGGCTAGCGGGGGGGATACGCAGTATTTT.

This clone was seen more than once but under ten times. The chain links TRBV6-1 to TRBJ1-2; D is undetermined. Trimming stripped 10 bases from V and 4 bases from J, with 7 bases between. This CDR3 region has 10 residues. Germline lookup yields CDR1 MNHNS and CDR2 SASEGT. The CDR3 is CATNSYGYTF. DNA for the CDR3: TGTGCCACCAACTCCTATGGCTACACCTTC.

The chain has TRBV5-1 and TRBJ1-4, with no clear D. The V gene lost 3 bases and the J gene lost 6 bases, with 15 bases spanning the gap. The CDR3 runs 15 residues. Germline assignment: CDR1 SGHRS and CDR2 YFSETQ. CDR3 nucleotides: TGCGCCAGCAGCTGGGAACCTGGGAGGGATGAAAAACTGTTTTTT. This encodes CASSWEPGRDEKLFF.

This rearrangement joins TRBV9 to TRBJ2-5, with 7 bases fitting TRBD2. Looked up from germline, CDR1 is SGDLS and CDR2 is YYNGEE. The CDR3 contains 13 residues. The trim removed 7 bases at V and 1 base at J, leaving 4 bases unmatched. The CDR3 sequence: CASGEGSQETQYF. CDR3 in DNA: TGTGCCAGCGGGGAGGGGAGCCAAGAGACCCAGTACTTC.

This clone was seen a few times. This chain joins TRBV7-8 and TRBJ1-6; D may be TRBD1 (5 bases). In germline, CDR1 is SGHVS, CDR2 FQNEAQ. The V and J ends lost 7 bases and 8 bases respectively, with 18 bases between them. CDR3 length: 15 amino acids. CDR3 residues: CASTRGARVDSPLHF. The CDR3 DNA reads TGTGCCAGCACCAGAGGAGCCAGGGTTGATTCACCCCTCCACTTT.

The V and J genes are TRBV5-1 and TRBJ1-2; unclear D gene. V was trimmed by 9 bases and J by 5 bases, leaving 23 bases between them. The V gene's germline CDR1 is SGHRS and CDR2 YFSETQ. The CDR3 contains 15 residues. As DNA, the CDR3 is TGCGCCACCCTAACCCCGGGAGTCCTTATGTATGGCTACACCTTC. Protein sequence: CATLTPGVLMYGYTF.